This T cell receptor (beta chain) was recovered during a study of T cells in Graves' hyperthyroidism and ophthalmopathy. Overall study findings and caveats: Stable hyperthyroidism and ophthalmopathy were separated using 13 V-J signatures.

In patients aged 18 to 65, hyperthyroidism was newly diagnosed, with duration under 2 months. Fresh peripheral blood, roughly 10 ml of it, supplied the PBMCs. In its sample, this clonotype was seen a few times. The antigen is unknown. One end of the junction fails to match germline, which may point to a read error. This CDR3 is built from 15 residues. Germline V gives CDR1 SGHDT, CDR2 YYEEEE. Authors of the study amplified TCR beta CDR3 regions from RNA transcripts. The primer set for the first-round RT-PCR of the TCR CDR3 was HTBI. One entry per CDR3 protein results from TCRdb running MiXCR on the multiplex PCR reads. The sample has 300,000 to 350,000 distinct CDR3 sequences; around a sixth are singletons.

The V gene is TRBV5-6, the J gene TRBJ2-1; D remains unclear. This receptor was obtained from a man aged 25 to 45 with Graves' hyperthyroidism. The sample taken for sequencing was blood. The CDR3 region is CASSSSDPSYNEQFF. The CDR3, as DNA: TGCGCCAGCAGCTCCTCCGACCCCTCGTACAATGAGCAGTTCTTC.